These 5 T cell receptor beta chains originate from one sample sequenced in a study of Graves' ophthalmopathy and Graves' hyperthyroidism. Transcripts of RNA were the source for amplifying TCR beta CDR3 regions. The authors performed first-round RT-PCR with HTBI primers and then a second-round multiplex PCR. TCRdb analysed the multiplex PCR reads with MiXCR anew, one entry per CDR3 protein. This sample has about 210,000 distinct CDR3 sequences; roughly 29% occur once, and the top ten carry approximately 9.6%. Material: peripheral blood. Every receptor here comes from a man aged 50 to 60 with Graves' ophthalmopathy.

This clonotype appeared many times. The chain is built from TRBV12-3 or TRBV12-4 and TRBJ2-2; possible D gene TRBD1, 5 bases. The CDR3 is made up of 14 amino acids. Between the trimmed V and J ends, which lost 3 bases and 4 bases, there was a span of 9 bases. CDR3 nucleotide sequence: TGTGCCAGCAGTTTTCAGGGCCCCACCGGGGAGCTGTTTTTT. Translated, it gives CASSFQGPTGELFF.

The rearrangement joins TRBV10-3 to TRBJ1-2, with D maybe TRBD1 (5 bases). Germline V gives CDR1 ENHRY, CDR2 SYGVKD. The CDR3 runs to 12 residues. Trimming left V 9 bases short and J 2 bases short, with 10 bases between. In nucleotides, the CDR3 is TGTGCCATTAACGGGGCCAACTATGGCTACACCTTC. Translating it yields CAINGANYGYTF.

The chain carries TRBV12-3 or TRBV12-4 and TRBJ1-1; TRBD1 agrees at 7 bases. Unmatched junction bases numbered 9, after V lost 8 bases and J lost 0 bases. The CDR3 runs to 15 residues. In DNA, the CDR3 is TGTGCCAGCGGATCACAGGGGACAGTGAACACTGAAGCTTTCTTT. It specifies CASGSQGTVNTEAFF.

The chain carries TRBV6-2 or TRBV6-3 and TRBJ2-1; D is uncertain. The V and J ends lost 2 bases and 13 bases respectively, with 12 bases between them. This CDR3 has 12 residues. CDR1 and CDR2 from the germline V gene are MNHEY and SVGEGT. CDR3 residues: CASSYVGTTQFF. For the CDR3, the DNA is TGTGCCAGCAGTTACGTGGGAACCACCCAGTTCTTC.

This clonotype has ten or more counts. The chain links TRBV7-2 to TRBJ2-7, with D tentatively TRBD2 (5 bases). There are 15 residues in the CDR3. Per the germline V gene, CDR1 is SGHTA and CDR2 is FQGNSA. The V and J ends lost 2 bases and 3 bases respectively, with 14 bases between them. Written as DNA, the CDR3 is TGTGCCAGCAGCTTAATCACCGCAGCGGACTACGAGCAGTACTTC. As protein: CASSLITAADYEQYF.